These 27 T cell receptor beta chains came from one sample sequenced in a study of blood T cell repertoires in COVID-19. Sequencing was performed with immunoSEQ multiplex PCR; in TCRdb, only in-frame clones are kept and a portion is missing. Found here are some 200,000 clones, 80% to 85% of them singletons; the top ten hold approximately 7.6%. Input material: PBMCs or T cells enriched from blood (not recorded which). The receptors were gathered from a man aged 35-49 years who had recovered from COVID-19.

The V gene is TRBV10-3, the J gene TRBJ2-2; the match to TRBD2 covers 7 bases. Losses at the gene ends were 7 bases for V and 5 bases for J; bases not matched to a gene: 10. Per germline, CDR1 ENHRY and CDR2 SYGVKD. The CDR3 has 15 amino acids. CDR3 in amino acids: CAIKRLGGLTGELFF. The CDR3 nucleotides are TGTGCCATCAAACGACTGGGAGGGCTGACCGGGGAGCTGTTTTTT.

This clone appeared a single time. The chain recombines TRBV6-6 with TRBJ1-5; no reliable D call. The germline V gene has CDR1 MNHNY and CDR2 SVGAGI (reference sequence). CDR3 length: 14 residues. The ends were cut back, 5 bases at V and 0 bases at J, with 8 bases in the middle. This CDR3 reads CASSPRVSNQPQHF. The CDR3 coding sequence is TGTGCCAGCAGTCCTCGGGTTAGCAATCAGCCCCAGCATTTT.

V gene TRBV28 combines with J gene TRBJ2-5; perhaps TRBD2 as D (5 bases). The CDR3 length is 12 residues. The germline CDR1 and CDR2 sequences are MDHEN and SYDVKM. The V and J ends lost 2 bases and 14 bases respectively, with 15 bases between them. The CDR3 reads CASSLPGREGYF. The CDR3 DNA sequence: TGTGCCAGCAGTTTACCTGGACGAGAGGGTTACTTC.

This clone was observed a single time. This rearrangement joins TRBV7-6 to TRBJ1-2; 7 bases align to TRBD1. The V and J ends lost 5 bases and 4 bases, in that order; junction bases with no gene match: 7. Looked up from germline, CDR1 is SGHVS and CDR2 is FNYEAQ. The CDR3 runs to 14 residues. The CDR3 protein is CASSLRQGGYGYTF. The DNA of the CDR3 is TGTGCCAGCAGCCTTAGACAGGGCGGCTATGGCTACACCTTC. Using reference TRBV7-6 and TRBJ1-2 for the parts outside the CDR3, the full variable domain is GAGVSQSPRYKVTKRGQDVALRCDPISGHVSLYWYRQALGQGPEFLTYFNYEAQQDKSGLPNDRFSAERPEGSISTLTIQRTEQRDSAMYRCASSLRQGGYGYTFGSGTRLTVV.

The chain uses TRBV10-3 and TRBJ1-5; D perhaps matches TRBD1 (5 bases). Trimming removed 5 bases at V and 5 bases at J, with 10 bases between. This CDR3 is built from 13 residues. CDR1 is ENHRY and CDR2 is SYGVKD in the germline V gene. Written as DNA, the CDR3 is TGTGCCATCAGTAGACAGTCGGATCAGCCCCAGCATTTT. The encoded protein is CAISRQSDQPQHF.

The DNA of the CDR3 is TGTGCCAGCAGCTTACGGGACAGATCGAACACTGAAGCTTTCTTT. Encoded protein: CASSLRDRSNTEAFF. This sequence joins TRBV7-8 and TRBJ1-1, with 7 bases matching TRBD1. The germline gives CDR1 SGHVS, CDR2 FQNEAQ. This CDR3 is 15 amino acids long. With 2 bases clipped from V and 1 base from J, the junction kept 4 bases outside the gene matches.

The genes are TRBV9 and TRBJ2-7; 14 positions agree with TRBD2. The CDR3 covers 15 residues. The germline V gene has CDR1 SGDLS and CDR2 YYNGEE. J lost 5 bases, V lost 3 bases, and 4 bases had no gene match. The CDR3 DNA reads as TGTGCCAGCAGCGGGGGACTAGCGGGGGCTGACGAGCAGTACTTC. Its protein product is CASSGGLAGADEQYF. Filled out from reference TRBV9 and TRBJ2-7, the complete variable domain reads DSGVTQTPKHLITATGQRVTLRCSPRSGDLSVYWYQQSLDQGLQFLIQYYNGEERAKGNILERFSAQQFPDLHSELNLSSLELGDSALYFCASSGGLAGADEQYFGPGTRLTVT.

This chain joins TRBV19 and TRBJ1-2, with a weak D call TRBD1 (5 bases). Trimming shortened V by 6 bases and J by 0 bases, and 11 bases separated the two germline ends. This CDR3 comprises 14 residues. Germline CDR1 is LNHDA and CDR2 is SQIVND (reference sequence). DNA of the CDR3: TGTGCCAGTAGCCGACAGACGTCTAACTATGGCTACACCTTC. Translating gives CASSRQTSNYGYTF.

The CDR3 sequence: CASSSGREVSGYTF. As DNA, the CDR3 is TGTGCCAGCAGCTCCGGACGGGAGGTCTCTGGCTACACCTTC. The chain recombines TRBV5-8 with TRBJ1-2; D remains unclear. The V end was cut by 3 bases, the J end by 7 bases, with 16 bases between. Germline V gene data show CDR1 as SGHTS and CDR2 as YDEGEE. The CDR3 contains 14 residues.

The chain links TRBV5-5 to TRBJ2-7, with D possibly TRBD2 on 6 matching bases. The CDR3 is 14 amino acids. Germline CDR1 SGHKS, CDR2 YYEKEE (reference sequence). Trimming left V 4 bases short and J 2 bases short, with 13 bases between. CDR3: CASSPGGLAYEQYF. The CDR3, as DNA: TGTGCCAGCAGCCCCGGGGGACTCGCCTACGAGCAGTACTTC.

Comment on this clone: This same CDR3 is encoded by further DNA sequences in the sample. The CDR3 protein is CASSSGVGETQYF. The CDR3 coding sequence is TGCGCCAGCAGCTCCGGGGTAGGGGAGACCCAGTACTTC. V is TRBV5-1 and J is TRBJ2-5; tentative D call: TRBD2 (5 bases). The ends were cut back, 3 bases at V and 5 bases at J, with 11 bases in the middle. Germline CDR1 is SGHRS and CDR2 is YFSETQ. The CDR3 consists of 13 residues.

The V call is TRBV6-4, the J call TRBJ1-5; 7 bases align to TRBD1. Unmatched junction bases numbered 11, after V lost 5 bases and J lost 7 bases. Germline-derived CDR1 and CDR2 are MRHNA and SNTAGT. The CDR3 covers 15 residues. The CDR3 spells CASSFFGGRGQPQHF. The CDR3 bases are TGTGCCAGCAGTTTTTTCGGGGGCAGGGGGCAGCCCCAGCATTTT.

In this sample, this clone is medium-sized. V usage is TRBV5-1 and J usage is TRBJ1-3; possibly TRBD1 for D (5 bases). V lost 0 bases, J lost 8 bases, and 9 bases lay in between. The CDR3 contains 13 residues. Germline V CDR1 and CDR2: SGHRS, YFSETQ. The CDR3 loop is CASSLDRLHTIYF. CDR3 in DNA: TGCGCCAGCAGCTTGGACAGGCTTCACACCATATATTTT.

The J gene is TRBJ1-3, the V gene TRBV5-5; D not certain. Germline V gene sequence: CDR1 SGHKS, CDR2 YYEKEE (reference sequence). Trimming took 1 base from V and 4 from J, leaving 12 bases between them. The CDR3 contains 15 residues. The DNA of the CDR3 is TGTGCCAGCAGCTTGCGCGGGCCCGGGGGAAACACCATATATTTT. It yields the protein CASSLRGPGGNTIYF.

The rearrangement joins TRBV20-1 to TRBJ1-4; D may be TRBD1 (5 bases). The germline V gene has CDR1 DFQATT and CDR2 SNEGSKA (reference sequence). With 4 bases removed from V and 2 bases from J, the gap between germline ends came to 11 bases. CDR3 size: 14 residues. The CDR3 DNA sequence: TGCAGTGCTACTGACAGTTGGACTAATGAAAAACTGTTTTTT. Encoded protein: CSATDSWTNEKLFF.

This rearrangement joins TRBV12-3 or TRBV12-4 to TRBJ1-1, with D perhaps TRBD1 (5 bases). The V gene lost 1 base and the J gene lost 10 bases, with 10 bases spanning the gap. CDR3 length equals 12 residues. The CDR3 protein is CASSLGQQGAFF. The CDR3, as DNA: TGTGCCAGCAGTTTAGGACAGCAAGGAGCTTTCTTT.

The CDR3 loop is CASSWGHSDGYTF. The CDR3 bases are TGTGCCAGCAGCTGGGGGCACAGCGATGGCTACACCTTC. The V and J genes are TRBV5-8 and TRBJ1-2; tentatively, D is TRBD1 (6 bases). CDR1 is SGHTS, CDR2 YDEGEE, per germline. Trimming took off 3 bases at V and 6 bases at J, with 12 bases between the two ends. The CDR3 is 13 amino acids.

The chain employs TRBV11-2 and TRBJ2-7; 7 bases are a match to TRBD2. Germline V gene sequence: CDR1 SGHAT, CDR2 FQNNGV. The CDR3 loop spans 12 amino acids. V trimming: 11 bases; J trimming: 5 bases; junction bases outside the gene matches: 9. The DNA for the CDR3 is TGTGCCGGGTCCGGGGAGGGGCACGAGCAGTACTTC. This encodes CAGSGEGHEQYF.

The V gene is TRBV29-1, the J gene TRBJ2-7; weak D call: TRBD2 (5 bases). The germline V and J ends were trimmed by 6 bases and 5 bases, with 17 bases remaining between them. The V gene's germline CDR1 is SQVTM and CDR2 ANQGSEA. The CDR3 has 13 residues. CDR3 sequence (DNA): TGCAGCGTCGAGACTACAGTGAGCAACGAGCAGTACTTC. Residues: CSVETTVSNEQYF.

This sequence joins TRBV9 and TRBJ2-1, with 9 bases identical to TRBD1. The CDR3 is 15 amino acids. Germline lookup yields CDR1 SGDLS and CDR2 YYNGEE. The ends lost 6 bases at V and 4 bases at J; junction bases unmatched: 8. This chain's CDR3 is CASNSGTGTYNEQFF. The CDR3 DNA follows: TGTGCCAGCAACTCCGGGACAGGGACGTACAATGAGCAGTTCTTC.

The rearrangement uses TRBV15 and TRBJ1-1, with D perhaps matching TRBD1 (5 bases). The germline CDR1 and CDR2 sequences are LNHNV and YYDKDF (reference sequence). This CDR3 contains 13 residues. V was shortened by 6 bases and J by 4 bases, with 12 bases between the two germline ends. DNA for the CDR3: TGTGCCACCAGATACCAGGGTGTCACTGAAGCTTTCTTT. It translates to CATRYQGVTEAFF.

The chain links TRBV7-2 to TRBJ2-2; 11 bases map to TRBD1. This CDR3 comprises 17 residues. CDR1 is SGHTA and CDR2 is FQGNSA in the germline V gene. V lost 3 bases and J lost 7; bases outside the gene matches: 10. The CDR3 reads CASSFSGTGGSHGELFF. The CDR3 bases are TGTGCCAGCAGCTTCTCCGGGACAGGGGGGAGTCACGGGGAGCTGTTTTTT.

V is TRBV14 and J is TRBJ1-2, with TRBD1 matching 9 bases. Germline lookup yields CDR1 SGHDN and CDR2 FVKESK. V dropped 5 bases and J dropped 4; count of bases not matched to a gene: 5. CDR3 length: 14 residues. The CDR3 coding sequence is TGTGCCAGCAGCTACACAGGGGGCGTCTATGGCTACACCTTC. Its translation: CASSYTGGVYGYTF.

The J gene is TRBJ2-3, the V gene TRBV7-9; D not resolved. The CDR3 sequence is 14 residues long. Germline V gene lookup returns CDR1 SEHNR and CDR2 FQNEAQ (reference sequence). V was clipped by 6 bases and J by 0 bases, with 10 bases between them. In nucleotides, the CDR3 is TGTGCCAGCAGGATCGACTCTAGCACAGATACGCAGTATTTT. Amino acids: CASRIDSSTDTQYF.

The chain is built from TRBV7-9 and TRBJ2-5; a weak D match, TRBD2 (5 bases). The CDR3 has 15 amino acids. CDR1 is SEHNR and CDR2 is FQNEAQ in the germline V gene (reference sequence). The germline V and J ends were trimmed by 5 bases and 4 bases, with 17 bases remaining between them. CDR3 DNA: TGTGCCAGCAGCGGAACTAGAATTCGTCGAGAGACCCAGTACTTC. Translating gives CASSGTRIRRETQYF.

The CDR3 protein is CASSRGNRGTDTQYF. The CDR3 DNA reads TGTGCCAGCAGCCGAGGAAATCGGGGCACAGATACGCAGTATTTT. The rearrangement links TRBV5-4 to TRBJ2-3; D unclear. Looked up from germline, CDR1 is SGHNT and CDR2 is YYREEE (reference sequence). The CDR3 runs 15 residues. The V and J ends lost 4 bases and 1 base respectively, with 13 bases between them.

About this clone: The sample contains more than one DNA sequence encoding this CDR3. V usage is TRBV5-1 and J usage is TRBJ1-1; 9 bases agree with TRBD1. The J segment lost 2 bases and the V segment lost 3 bases, leaving 2 bases of the junction unmatched. The CDR3 is 14 residues long. Germline V CDR1 and CDR2: SGHRS, YFSETQ. CDR3 nucleotides: TGCGCCAGCAGCTGGGGACAGGGAAACACTGAAGCTTTCTTT. Translated: CASSWGQGNTEAFF.